This T cell receptor beta chain was identified in a study of OX40 agonist ivuxolimab in advanced cancers. Looked up from germline, CDR1 is SGHDT and CDR2 is YYEEEE. The CDR3 has 17 amino acids. Trimming removed 0 bases at V and 0 bases at J, with 12 bases between. Sequenced by immunoSEQ multiplex PCR; TCRdb stores in-frame clones only, minus some. The sample lists some 64,000 clones, approximately 90% occurring once. V gene TRBV5-6 combines with J gene TRBJ2-2, with D unclear. The TCR was taken from an adult with an advanced solid tumor such as melanoma, head and neck, liver or kidney cancer. The specimen comprised CD4+ or CD8+ T cells sorted from blood, sampled in a trial of the OX40 agonist ivuxolimab. The CDR3: CASSLGGLRPNTGELFF. The CDR3, as DNA: TGTGCCAGCAGCTTGGGGGGTCTCCGACCGAACACCGGGGAGCTGTTTTTT.